The 8 T cell receptor beta chains presented below share a single source sample, sequenced in a study of T cells expressing NK-cell markers (dated by TCRdb to 2020 to 2022). The library was made by 5' RACE. The instrument given in TCRdb is Illumina HiSeq 2000. TCRdb reprocessed the reads and lists each CDR3 protein sequence as a single entry, with no DNA. This sample's table has entries for about 390,000 distinct CDR3 sequences. Jointly, the top ten make up roughly 10% of the sample. The sequencing sample was made of blood T cells: a sorted CD56 or NKG2C T cell subset, CD4+ or CD8+ T cells, or bulk PBMC T cells (not recorded which). These receptors were obtained from a woman between 45 and 65 years old in good health. Donor details come from another sample of the same person, matched by shared clones.

This chain links TRBV5-4 with TRBJ2-7. The CDR3 has 14 residues. From germline, CDR1 is SGHNT and CDR2 YYREEE (reference sequence). The CDR3 reads CASSLAVTAYEQYF.

The J gene is TRBJ2-1, the V gene TRBV29-1. The CDR3 loop spans 13 amino acids. Germline CDR1 is SQVTM and CDR2 is ANQGSEA. Here the CDR3 reads CSGHLSRNNEQFF.

The chain has TRBV2 and TRBJ2-5; TCRdb gives TRBD2 as the D gene, but with no DNA this cannot be confirmed. The germline V gene encodes CDR1 SNHLY and CDR2 FYNNEI. This CDR3 has 15 amino acids. The CDR3 here is CASSGSGSDQETQYF.

The chain carries TRBV7-9 and TRBJ2-1; without DNA, the TCRdb call of TRBD2 cannot be checked. The CDR3 is 11 residues long. Germline V gene sequence: CDR1 SEHNR, CDR2 FQNEAQ (reference sequence). The CDR3 here is CASIEGREQFF. Variable domain in full (rest from reference TRBV7-9 and TRBJ2-1): DTGVSQNPRHKITKRGQNVTFRCDPISEHNRLYWYRQTLGQGPEFLTYFQNEAQLEKSRLLSDRFSAERPKGSFSTLEIQRTEQGDSAMYLCASIEGREQFFGPGTRLTVL.

The chain carries TRBV4-2 and TRBJ2-7; the TCRdb D gene call, TRBD2, has no DNA to confirm it. Germline V gene sequence: CDR1 LGHNA, CDR2 YNFKEQ. The CDR3 extends over 13 amino acids. The CDR3 loop reads CASSQGSGREQYF.

This chain uses TRBV5-1 with TRBJ2-7; as DNA is missing, the TRBD1 call by TCRdb cannot be tested. Germline lookup yields CDR1 SGHRS and CDR2 YFSETQ. CDR3 length: 17 amino acids. The chain's CDR3 is CASSRSPPGAHSYEQYF.

The CDR3: CASSFYTSGRKGTGELFF. V gene TRBV27 combines with J gene TRBJ2-2; TCRdb outputs TRBD2, but without DNA this stays unchecked. This CDR3 contains 18 residues. Germline V lookup: CDR1 MNHEY, CDR2 SMNVEV (reference sequence).

The V and J genes are TRBV11-3 and TRBJ2-1; TCRdb reports TRBD2, a call that lacks DNA to check it against. The CDR3 is made up of 16 amino acids. Germline CDR1 is SGHNT and CDR2 is YENEEA. The CDR3 sequence: CASSLVGLAGDNEQFF.